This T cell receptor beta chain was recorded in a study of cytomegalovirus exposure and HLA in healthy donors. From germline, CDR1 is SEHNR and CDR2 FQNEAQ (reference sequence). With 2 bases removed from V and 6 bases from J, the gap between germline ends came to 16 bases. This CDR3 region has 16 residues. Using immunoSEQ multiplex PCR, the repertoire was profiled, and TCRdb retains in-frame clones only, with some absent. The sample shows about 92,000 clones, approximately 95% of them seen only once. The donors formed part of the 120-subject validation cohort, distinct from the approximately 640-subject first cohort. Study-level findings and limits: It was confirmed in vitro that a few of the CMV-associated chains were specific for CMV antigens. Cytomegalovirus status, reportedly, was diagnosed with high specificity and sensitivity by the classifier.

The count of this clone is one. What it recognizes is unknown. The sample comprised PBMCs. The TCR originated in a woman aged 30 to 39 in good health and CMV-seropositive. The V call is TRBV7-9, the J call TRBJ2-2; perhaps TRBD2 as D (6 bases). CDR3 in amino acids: CASSLLPSSDPGELFF. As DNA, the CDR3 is TGTGCCAGCAGCTTACTCCCCTCTAGCGATCCCGGGGAGCTGTTTTTT.